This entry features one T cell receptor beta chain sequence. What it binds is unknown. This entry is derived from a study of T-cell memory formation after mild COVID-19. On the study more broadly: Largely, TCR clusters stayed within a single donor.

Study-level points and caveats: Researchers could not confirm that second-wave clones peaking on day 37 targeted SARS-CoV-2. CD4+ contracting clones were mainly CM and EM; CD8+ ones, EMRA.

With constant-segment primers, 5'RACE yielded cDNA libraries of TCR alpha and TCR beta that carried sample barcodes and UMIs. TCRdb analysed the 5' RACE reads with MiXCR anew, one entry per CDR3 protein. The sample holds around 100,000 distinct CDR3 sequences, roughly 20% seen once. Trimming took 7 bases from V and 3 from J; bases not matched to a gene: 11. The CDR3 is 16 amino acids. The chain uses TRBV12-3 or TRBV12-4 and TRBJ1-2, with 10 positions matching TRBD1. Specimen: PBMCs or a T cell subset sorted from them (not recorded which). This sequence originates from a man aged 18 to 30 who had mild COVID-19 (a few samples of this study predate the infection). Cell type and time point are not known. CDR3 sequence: CASTGTGVPPHYGYTF. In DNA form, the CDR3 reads TGTGCCAGCACCGGGACAGGGGTACCTCCGCACTATGGCTACACCTTC.